These 5 T cell receptor beta chains came from one sample sequenced in a study of CD8+CD57+ T cells in acquired aplastic anemia. TCR beta VDJ and CDR3 profiles were obtained from a genomic DNA template. TCRdb itself ran the reads through MiXCR, one entry per CDR3 protein. The data contain 180,000 or so distinct CDR3 sequences, around half of them singletons. Whoever was chosen for sequencing had shown CD8+CD57+ cell expansion by flow cytometry. What was sequenced was sorted CD4+, CD8+, or CD8+CD57+ T cells (not recorded which) from PBMCs. The receptors were gathered from a human donor with aplastic anemia.

This clonotype was picked up many times. CDR3 coding DNA: TGTGCCACCAGTGACGGACAGAACTTCTATGGCTACACCTTC. Protein: CATSDGQNFYGYTF. The gene calls are TRBV24-1 and TRBJ1-2; D possibly corresponds to TRBD1 (6 bases). CDR3 length: 14 amino acids. V was shortened by 4 bases and J by 4 bases, with 12 bases between the two germline ends. Germline-derived CDR1 and CDR2 are KGHDR and SFDVKD.

Only a few counts were recorded for this clonotype. J is TRBJ1-2 and V is TRBV10-3; the D is unclear. Trimming removed 3 bases from V and 8 bases from J, with 4 bases in between. The CDR3 loop spans 10 amino acids. Germline V gene sequence: CDR1 ENHRY, CDR2 SYGVKD. The CDR3 loop reads CAISDKGYTF. Here the CDR3 DNA reads TGTGCCATCAGTGACAAAGGCTACACCTTC.

This chain's CDR3 is CSARGSPLNSPLHF. CDR3 bases: TGCAGTGCTAGGGGTTCTCCTCTGAATTCACCCCTCCACTTT. V is TRBV20-1 and J is TRBJ1-6; D is ambiguous. V dropped 3 bases and J dropped 7 bases, with 13 bases sitting between them. The CDR3 has 14 amino acids. Germline V CDR1 and CDR2: DFQATT, SNEGSKA (reference sequence).

The chain joins TRBV2 to TRBJ1-5, with 9 bases that match TRBD1. The J segment lost 4 bases and the V segment lost 6 bases, leaving 4 bases of the junction unmatched. The CDR3 sequence is 14 residues long. CDR1 and CDR2 (germline): SNHLY, FYNNEI. This CDR3 is CASSGGTGNQPQHF. The CDR3 DNA is TGTGCCAGCAGCGGCGGGACAGGGAATCAGCCCCAGCATTTT.

This chain joins TRBV4-1 and TRBJ2-7; 7 bases agree with TRBD1. V shed 1 base and J 4 bases; nucleotides not matched to a gene: 10. Germline V lookup: CDR1 MGHRA, CDR2 YSYEKL. CDR3 length: 16 amino acids. The CDR3 is CASSQVETGFPYEQYF. The CDR3 nucleotides are TGCGCCAGCAGCCAAGTAGAGACAGGGTTCCCTTACGAGCAGTACTTC.